A single sample is the source of the 19 T cell receptor beta chains below, sequenced in a study of technical replicates of blood from a few donors. The assay was immunoSEQ multiplex PCR, and TCRdb's table has in-frame clones only and misses some. The top ten clones hold less than 0.3% of a sample with 80,000 to 95,000 clones, nearly 95% of them seen once. The sample was T cells isolated from PBMCs. The receptor source for this set is a human donor in good health.

This rearrangement joins TRBV6-6 to TRBJ1-1; no firm D call. Germline lookup yields CDR1 MNHNY and CDR2 SVGAGI (reference sequence). With 2 bases removed from V and 6 bases from J, the gap between germline ends came to 4 bases. This CDR3 contains 11 residues. The CDR3, as DNA: TGTGCCAGCAGTTACGGGCCTGAAGCTTTCTTT. Translating it yields CASSYGPEAFF.

The chain links TRBV6-6 to TRBJ1-1; 7 positions match TRBD1. This CDR3 comprises 11 residues. The V gene's germline CDR1 is MNHNY and CDR2 SVGAGI (reference sequence). V gave up 5 bases and J gave up 10 bases; unmatched junction bases: 4. CDR3: CASSPGGGAFF. DNA of the CDR3: TGTGCCAGCAGTCCAGGGGGAGGAGCTTTCTTT.

The CDR3 reads CASRLHGSTDTQYF. The DNA of the CDR3 is TGTGCCAGCAGACTTCATGGTAGCACAGATACGCAGTATTTT. This chain connects TRBV27 to TRBJ2-3; no definite D call. Trimming removed 6 bases from V and 0 bases from J, with 10 bases in between. CDR1 and CDR2 (germline): MNHEY, SMNVEV (reference sequence). CDR3 length: 14 residues.

The chain links TRBV7-6 to TRBJ2-2; 7 positions match TRBD1. J lost 5 bases, V lost 7 bases, and 13 bases had no gene match. The germline V gene encodes CDR1 SGHVS and CDR2 FNYEAQ. The CDR3 sequence is 16 residues long. In DNA, the CDR3 is TGTGCCAGCACTTACTCAGGGGGTCAGTCGACCGGGGAGCTGTTTTTT. It encodes CASTYSGGQSTGELFF.

J is TRBJ2-7 and V is TRBV6-5, with 7 positions matching TRBD1. This CDR3 has 11 residues. The V gene end was trimmed by 4 bases and the J gene end by 7 bases; junction bases not matched to a gene: 1. Germline V lookup: CDR1 MNHEY, CDR2 SVGAGI. CDR3 sequence: CASSSRGEQYF. DNA of the CDR3: TGTGCCAGCAGTTCCAGGGGGGAGCAGTACTTC.

The chain recombines TRBV12-5 with TRBJ2-6, with TRBD1 as a possible D gene (5 bases). The CDR3 is 15 amino acids. V was cut by 7 bases and J by 2 bases, with 12 bases left in between. The germline V gene has CDR1 LGHNT and CDR2 FRNRAP. Here the CDR3 DNA reads TGTGCTAGTGCAATTCCAGGGACTGGGGCCAACGTCCTGACTTTC. It specifies CASAIPGTGANVLTF.

V and J are TRBV10-3 and TRBJ2-7; 7 positions match TRBD1. The V gene's germline CDR1 is ENHRY and CDR2 SYGVKD. J was trimmed by 3 bases and V by 11 bases; bases with no gene match: 10. This CDR3 comprises 13 residues. The CDR3 is CAASRDRDYEQYF. The CDR3 nucleotides are TGTGCCGCCTCAAGGGACAGAGACTACGAGCAGTACTTC.

The chain is built from TRBV7-2 and TRBJ2-1, with D uncertain. The CDR3 spans 14 residues. The germline V gene has CDR1 SGHTA and CDR2 FQGNSA. V lost 2 bases and J lost 6, with 11 bases in between. The CDR3 coding sequence is TGTGCCAGCAGCTTAATTAGCAGCTCCAATGAGCAGTTCTTC. Translating gives CASSLISSSNEQFF.

V is TRBV14 and J is TRBJ2-7; D remains ambiguous. CDR1 and CDR2 from the germline V gene are SGHDN and FVKESK. Trimming shortened V by 1 base and J by 6 bases, and 10 bases separated the two germline ends. The CDR3 extends over 13 amino acids. CDR3: CASSQGAYSEQYF. The CDR3 nucleotides are TGTGCCAGCAGCCAAGGCGCCTATAGCGAGCAGTACTTC.

This chain uses TRBV6-5 with TRBJ2-2; 7 positions agree with TRBD2. V was clipped by 0 bases and J by 3 bases; unmatched bases: 4. Germline V gene sequence: CDR1 MNHEY, CDR2 SVGAGI. The CDR3 spans 16 residues. CDR3 amino acids: CASSYSTSWYTGELFF. The CDR3 region has the DNA TGTGCCAGCAGTTACTCGACTAGCTGGTACACCGGGGAGCTGTTTTTT.

The rearrangement uses TRBV5-1 and TRBJ1-3, with D perhaps matching TRBD1 (5 bases). V was shortened by 3 bases and J by 4 bases, with 14 bases between the two germline ends. Germline assignment: CDR1 SGHRS and CDR2 YFSETQ. This CDR3 has 15 residues. CDR3 sequence (DNA): TGCGCCAGCAGCTGGGGACTGCGGGAGGGAAACACCATATATTTT. This codes for CASSWGLREGNTIYF.

V is TRBV28 and J is TRBJ1-4; D unresolved. The germline V gene has CDR1 MDHEN and CDR2 SYDVKM. V lost 3 bases, J lost 7 bases, and 21 bases lay in between. The CDR3 contains 17 residues. CDR3 DNA sequence: TGTGCCAGCAGTTTGGATAAGCCGGGTATCTCGGGTGAAAAACTGTTTTTT. Translation: CASSLDKPGISGEKLFF.

The V gene is TRBV27, the J gene TRBJ2-1; 9 nucleotides agree with TRBD2. This CDR3 is built from 16 residues. Trimming removed 5 bases from V and 2 bases from J; junction bases left unmatched: 7. In germline, CDR1 is MNHEY, CDR2 SMNVEV (reference sequence). CDR3 DNA sequence: TGTGCCAGCAGTCCAACTCTAGCGGGACCCTACAATGAGCAGTTCTTC. Its translation is CASSPTLAGPYNEQFF.

This sequence joins TRBV6-4 and TRBJ2-1, with D possibly TRBD1 on 6 matching bases. Per germline, CDR1 MRHNA and CDR2 SNTAGT. V was shortened by 6 bases and J by 7 bases, with 16 bases between the two germline ends. CDR3 length: 14 amino acids. CDR3 residues: CASSALSQGNEQFF. CDR3 DNA sequence: TGTGCCAGCAGCGCCCTTTCACAGGGAAATGAGCAGTTCTTC.

The rearrangement uses TRBV6-4 and TRBJ1-6; 8 positions match TRBD1. With 4 bases clipped from V and 7 bases from J, the junction kept 6 bases outside the gene matches. The CDR3 totals 15 residues. Germline V gene sequence: CDR1 MRHNA, CDR2 SNTAGT. The CDR3: CASSARQGINSPLHF. The CDR3 region has the DNA TGTGCCAGCAGTGCTAGACAGGGGATCAATTCACCCCTCCACTTT.

This clone has only one observation. The chain couples TRBV13 to TRBJ2-7; a possible D gene is TRBD1 (8 bases). V lost 7 bases, J lost 5 bases, and 27 bases lay in between. The germline V gene encodes CDR1 PRHDT and CDR2 FYEKMQ (reference sequence). The CDR3 runs 17 residues. CDR3 in DNA: TGTGCCAGCAAGAGACTGGGGGGGACAGGTGAAAAAAACGAGCAGTACTTC. This gives the protein CASKRLGGTGEKNEQYF.

The genes are TRBV6-1 and TRBJ2-7, with D tentatively TRBD1 (6 bases). This CDR3 has 15 amino acids. CDR1 MNHNS and CDR2 SASEGT come from the germline V gene. With 2 bases removed from V and 4 bases from J, the gap between germline ends came to 15 bases. DNA of the CDR3: TGTGCCAGCAGTGAATTTAAGGGCAGGGGTTACGAGCAGTACTTC. It yields the protein CASSEFKGRGYEQYF.

The chain has TRBV7-9 and TRBJ2-1; TRBD1 matches 8 bases. Germline V gene lookup returns CDR1 SEHNR and CDR2 FQNEAQ (reference sequence). After removal of 5 bases from V and 6 bases from J, the junction contained 9 bases not matched to a gene. CDR3 size: 15 residues. DNA for the CDR3: TGTGCCAGCAGCCCCTCTCAAGACAGGGGCAATGAGCAGTTCTTC. Amino acids: CASSPSQDRGNEQFF.

The J gene is TRBJ1-1, the V gene TRBV6-1; 9 positions match TRBD1. Germline CDR1 reads MNHNS; CDR2 reads SASEGT. The CDR3 totals 12 residues. J lost 6 bases, V lost 6 bases, and 2 bases had no gene match. The CDR3 DNA follows: TGTGCCAGCAGCACAGGGGGCTCTGAAGCTTTCTTT. This codes for CASSTGGSEAFF.